The 24 T cell receptor beta chains given below trace back to one sample, sequenced in a study of control samples from healthy donors and cancer patients. Only in-frame clones appear in the TCRdb table, and some are missing; sequencing was by immunoSEQ multiplex PCR. The sample records roughly 70,000 clones, over 75% being singletons. Sequencing was done on a sample of blood. These receptors all stem from a man aged 50 to 60 in good health.

The chain employs TRBV10-3 and TRBJ2-3; D assignment may be TRBD1 or TRBD2 (5 bases each). The CDR3 length is 15 residues. Trimming shortened V by 6 bases and J by 0 bases, and 13 bases separated the two germline ends. Germline CDR1 reads ENHRY; CDR2 reads SYGVKD. The CDR3 loop is CAIRSVEGSTDTQYF. CDR3 nucleotide sequence: TGTGCCATCAGGTCGGTAGAGGGGAGCACAGATACGCAGTATTTT.

The chain has TRBV11-3 and TRBJ2-5; 7 nucleotides agree with TRBD1. V lost 2 bases, J lost 2 bases, and 14 bases stayed unmatched. The CDR3 sequence is 18 residues long. Germline assignment: CDR1 SGHNT and CDR2 YENEEA. Here the CDR3 DNA reads TGTGCCAGCAGCTTATTGGGTCCAGGGGGAAGAGGGCAAGAGACCCAGTACTTC. It codes for CASSLLGPGGRGQETQYF.

The chain has TRBV19 and TRBJ1-4, with 8 bases lining up with TRBD1. CDR3 length: 17 amino acids. The germline gives CDR1 LNHDA, CDR2 SQIVND (reference sequence). Trimming cost V 7 bases and J 6 bases; bases outside gene matches: 16. The CDR3: CASKRLGTGGTYEKLFF. The CDR3 DNA reads as TGTGCCAGTAAGCGGTTGGGGACAGGAGGAACGTATGAAAAACTGTTTTTT.

The V and J genes are TRBV19 and TRBJ1-2; 11 positions match TRBD1. Germline CDR1 and CDR2: LNHDA and SQIVND (reference sequence). V trimming: 6 bases; J trimming: 6 bases; junction bases outside the gene matches: 6. The CDR3 loop spans 14 amino acids. The CDR3 bases are TGTGCCAGTAGGCGGACAGGGGGCATCGATGGCTACACCTTC. This gives the protein CASRRTGGIDGYTF.

The V call is TRBV10-3, the J call TRBJ2-3; 7 nucleotides line up with TRBD1. Germline V gene sequence: CDR1 ENHRY, CDR2 SYGVKD. V gave up 3 bases and J gave up 7 bases; unmatched junction bases: 10. The CDR3 consists of 15 residues. DNA for the CDR3: TGTGCCATCAGTGACTTCGGGACAGAGTCTCATACGCAGTATTTT. It encodes CAISDFGTESHTQYF.

The CDR3 coding sequence is TGTGCCAGCAGACCCTATGGGACAATTGGAAACACCATATATTTT. This sequence encodes CASRPYGTIGNTIYF. The genes are TRBV6-5 and TRBJ1-3; possibly TRBD1 for D (6 bases). V was cut by 6 bases and J by 3 bases, with 15 bases left in between. The CDR3 has 15 residues. The germline V gene encodes CDR1 MNHEY and CDR2 SVGAGI.

CDR3 sequence: CASSLSPLAGPYEQYF. CDR3 DNA: TGTGCCAGCAGTTTATCCCCCCTAGCGGGACCCTACGAGCAGTACTTC. The rearrangement uses TRBV27 and TRBJ2-7, with TRBD2 identical over 9 bases. V was pared by 0 bases and J by 2 bases, with 5 bases of the junction left unmatched. The CDR3 sequence is 16 residues long. CDR1 and CDR2 (germline): MNHEY, SMNVEV (reference sequence).

The CDR3 loop reads CASSQDMEVGGGEQYF. The CDR3 DNA follows: TGCGCCAGCAGCCAAGATATGGAAGTGGGGGGCGGGGAGCAGTACTTC. The rearrangement joins TRBV4-3 to TRBJ2-7; perhaps D is TRBD1 or TRBD2 (6 bases each). This CDR3 spans 16 amino acids. The V end lost 0 bases, the J end lost 7 bases, and 19 bases lay between the germline ends. Germline CDR1 reads LGHNA; CDR2 reads YSLEER.

The CDR3 DNA reads TGTGCCAGCACCCCTACCGGGGGACAGGAGGAAAAACTGTTTTTT. Amino acids: CASTPTGGQEEKLFF. This chain uses TRBV25-1 with TRBJ1-4, with 8 bases that match TRBD1. The trim removed 7 bases at V and 8 bases at J, leaving 12 bases unmatched. The CDR3 length is 15 residues. Germline V gene sequence: CDR1 MGHDK, CDR2 SYGVNS.

This clone has more than one count but fewer than ten. J is TRBJ2-5 and V is TRBV9, with 9 bases that match TRBD2. With 3 bases clipped from V and 3 bases from J, the junction kept 3 bases outside the gene matches. The CDR3 has 14 amino acids. Per germline, CDR1 SGDLS and CDR2 YYNGEE. As DNA, the CDR3 is TGTGCCAGCAGCGCCCGACTAGCGGAAGAGACCCAGTACTTC. Protein: CASSARLAEETQYF.

The V gene is TRBV24-1, the J gene TRBJ2-3; TRBD1 matches at 10 bases. Germline V gene data show CDR1 as KGHDR and CDR2 as SFDVKD. There are 17 residues in the CDR3. V gave up 4 bases and J gave up 1 base; unmatched junction bases: 7. CDR3: CATSDPSGTGGTDTQYF. Here the CDR3 DNA reads TGTGCCACCAGTGACCCCAGTGGGACAGGGGGCACAGATACGCAGTATTTT.

The chain is built from TRBV27 and TRBJ1-1; TRBD1 is a possible D gene (5 bases). This CDR3 is 15 amino acids long. V shed 5 bases and J shed 6 bases, with 19 bases lying between them. Germline-derived CDR1 and CDR2 are MNHEY and SMNVEV (reference sequence). The CDR3 DNA reads as TGTGCCAGCAGTCGGTGGGGGGGGGAGGACGCTGAAGCTTTCTTT. Protein product: CASSRWGGEDAEAFF.

The CDR3 nucleotides are TGTGCCAGCAGTTACCCCCCTGTGACAGATACGCAGTATTTT. Translation: CASSYPPVTDTQYF. This chain links TRBV6-2 or TRBV6-3 with TRBJ2-3; D gene uncertain. The CDR3 totals 14 residues. Germline V gives CDR1 MNHEY, CDR2 SVGEGT. The V end was cut by 2 bases, the J end by 3 bases, with 9 bases between.

The chain couples TRBV27 to TRBJ2-5, with TRBD2 identical over 10 bases. In germline, CDR1 is MNHEY, CDR2 SMNVEV (reference sequence). Losses at the gene ends were 8 bases for V and 4 bases for J; bases not matched to a gene: 7. CDR3 length: 14 amino acids. The CDR3 DNA follows: TGTGCCAGCGGGGAGCGGGAGGGTTCAGAGACCCAGTACTTC. Its translation is CASGEREGSETQYF.

The chain uses TRBV6-1 and TRBJ1-2; D remains unclear. This CDR3 spans 11 amino acids. Trimming left V 2 bases short and J 10 bases short, with 8 bases between. Per the germline V gene, CDR1 is MNHNS and CDR2 is SASEGT. CDR3 in amino acids: CASSELNPYTF. CDR3 nucleotides: TGTGCCAGCAGTGAATTAAATCCCTACACCTTC.

The rearrangement joins TRBV6-2 or TRBV6-3 to TRBJ1-1; D unresolved. CDR1 and CDR2 from the germline V gene are MNHEY and SVGEGT. The CDR3 totals 16 residues. V was cut by 4 bases and J by 1 base, with 16 bases left in between. The CDR3 sequence is CASSWADLLKNTEAFF. CDR3 coding DNA: TGTGCCAGCAGTTGGGCGGATCTCTTAAAGAACACTGAAGCTTTCTTT.

The rearrangement links TRBV11-2 to TRBJ2-2; 7 positions agree with TRBD1. The CDR3 spans 17 residues. Germline values: CDR1 SGHAT, CDR2 FQNNGV. V shed 2 bases, J shed 5 bases, and the junction held 11 bases outside the gene matches. The CDR3 bases are TGTGCCAGCAGCTTAAAAGGGGGCGCCTACGTGACCGGGGAGCTGTTTTTT. Amino acid sequence: CASSLKGGAYVTGELFF.

The chain has TRBV5-4 and TRBJ1-6; D is possibly TRBD1 (6 bases). CDR1 is SGHNT, CDR2 YYREEE, per germline (reference sequence). This CDR3 has 14 amino acids. Trimming took off 4 bases at V and 10 bases at J, with 15 bases between the two ends. CDR3 loop: CASSLQGRQSPLHF. The CDR3 coding sequence is TGTGCCAGCAGCCTTCAGGGGAGGCAATCACCCCTCCACTTT. Using reference TRBV5-4 and TRBJ1-6 for the parts outside the CDR3, the full variable domain is ETGVTQSPTHLIKTRGQQVTLRCSSQSGHNTVSWYQQALGQGPQFIFQYYREEENGRGNFPPRFSGLQFPNYSSELNVNALELDDSALYLCASSLQGRQSPLHFGNGTRLTVT.

This clone was seen a single time. The CDR3 loop is CATSRDLKNNEQFF. The DNA for the CDR3 is TGTGCCACCAGCAGAGATTTGAAAAACAATGAGCAGTTCTTC. The V and J genes are TRBV15 and TRBJ2-1; D is unclear. In germline, CDR1 is LNHNV, CDR2 YYDKDF (reference sequence). This CDR3 has 14 residues. V shed 0 bases and J shed 5 bases, with 8 bases lying between them.

The chain has TRBV4-1 and TRBJ1-4, with D tentatively TRBD1 (6 bases). The germline V gene has CDR1 MGHRA and CDR2 YSYEKL. This CDR3 has 15 amino acids. V was shortened by 1 base and J by 5 bases, with 11 bases between the two germline ends. CDR3 sequence: CASSQVAQGNEKLFF. The CDR3 DNA sequence: TGCGCCAGCAGCCAAGTAGCACAGGGAAATGAAAAACTGTTTTTT.

This chain uses TRBV6-2 or TRBV6-3 with TRBJ2-5; D could derive from TRBD1 or TRBD2 (5 bases each). The CDR3 runs to 18 residues. V was cut by 5 bases and J by 2 bases, with 24 bases left in between. CDR1 is MNHEY, CDR2 SVGEGT, per germline. In DNA, the CDR3 is TGTGCCAGCAGTGATGACCGGGACGCGAGAAAAAGGCAAGAGACCCAGTACTTC. Protein product: CASSDDRDARKRQETQYF.

The chain joins TRBV7-8 to TRBJ2-2; TRBD2 agrees at 8 bases. Trimming removed 0 bases from V and 7 bases from J; junction bases left unmatched: 4. The CDR3 totals 15 residues. Germline assignment: CDR1 SGHVS and CDR2 FQNEAQ. CDR3 sequence: CASSLASGVGGELFF. The CDR3 DNA sequence: TGTGCCAGCAGCTTAGCTAGCGGGGTCGGCGGGGAGCTGTTTTTT.

The sample holds a few counts of this clone. The chain employs TRBV6-5 and TRBJ2-1; 10 bases map to TRBD2. The length of the CDR3 is 14 residues. V lost 6 bases to trimming and J lost 2 bases; unmatched junction nucleotides: 1. Germline-derived CDR1 and CDR2 are MNHEY and SVGAGI. The CDR3 coding sequence is TGTGCCAGCAGGGGACTAGCGACCTACAATGAGCAGTTCTTC. Protein sequence: CASRGLATYNEQFF.

The J gene is TRBJ2-2, the V gene TRBV12-3 or TRBV12-4; D gene ambiguous. CDR3 length: 11 amino acids. V was pared by 7 bases and J by 4 bases, with 4 bases between. This CDR3 reads CASTTTGELFF. DNA of the CDR3: TGTGCCAGCACCACCACCGGGGAGCTGTTTTTT.